Below are 11 T cell receptor beta chains sequenced from a single sample in a study of cytomegalovirus exposure and HLA in healthy donors. Primers: 60 Vbeta forward and 13 Jbeta reverse. Sequencing was performed with immunoSEQ multiplex PCR; in TCRdb, only in-frame clones are kept and a portion is missing. The sample includes over 90,000 clones, roughly three fifths seen only once; the top ten take under 5.5%. The sample was PBMCs. These receptors came from a human donor in good health.

The V call is TRBV6-5, the J call TRBJ1-1; 9 positions agree with TRBD1. The CDR3 extends over 15 amino acids. With 7 bases clipped from V and 4 bases from J, the junction kept 10 bases outside the gene matches. CDR1 is MNHEY, CDR2 SVGAGI, per germline. Written as DNA, the CDR3 is TGTGCCAGCACCAGGGGACAGGGATGGGGCACTGAAGCTTTCTTT. This encodes CASTRGQGWGTEAFF.

The chain combines TRBV13 with TRBJ2-5, with 10 bases aligning to TRBD1. The ends lost 2 bases at V and 3 bases at J; junction bases unmatched: 6. The CDR3 sequence is 16 residues long. CDR1 PRHDT and CDR2 FYEKMQ come from the germline V gene (reference sequence). CDR3 in DNA: TGTGCCAGCAGCTTAACCGCCGGGACAGGGGAAGAGACCCAGTACTTC. This sequence encodes CASSLTAGTGEETQYF. The full variable domain, with the rest looked up from reference TRBV13 and TRBJ2-5, is AAGVIQSPRHLIKEKRETATLKCYPIPRHDTVYWYQQGPGQDPQFLISFYEKMQSDKGSIPDRFSAQQFSDYHSELNMSSLELGDSALYFCASSLTAGTGEETQYFGPGTRLLVL.

V usage is TRBV19 and J usage is TRBJ2-7; 7 nucleotides match TRBD2. Germline CDR1 and CDR2: LNHDA and SQIVND (reference sequence). The CDR3 totals 15 residues. The trim removed 4 bases at V and 2 bases at J, leaving 8 bases unmatched. DNA of the CDR3: TGTGCCAGTAGTAAAGGGCTAGCGGCCGCCTACGAGCAGTACTTC. It encodes CASSKGLAAAYEQYF.

This clone was seen only a few times. The rearrangement uses TRBV7-9 and TRBJ2-6; D is uncertain. V was shortened by 7 bases and J by 1 base, with 11 bases between the two germline ends. The CDR3 is 15 residues long. Germline V gene sequence: CDR1 SEHNR, CDR2 FQNEAQ (reference sequence). CDR3: CASTPRNSGANVLTF. CDR3 sequence (DNA): TGTGCCAGCACCCCGCGGAATTCTGGGGCCAACGTCCTGACTTTC. Together with reference TRBV7-9 and TRBJ2-6, the CDR3 gives the full variable domain: DTGVSQNPRHKITKRGQNVTFRCDPISEHNRLYWYRQTLGQGPEFLTYFQNEAQLEKSRLLSDRFSAERPKGSFSTLEIQRTEQGDSAMYLCASTPRNSGANVLTFGAGSRLTVL.

This clone appeared a few times. The chain employs TRBV7-2 and TRBJ2-2, with D unclear. Trimming removed 0 bases from V and 3 bases from J, with 5 bases in between. This CDR3 comprises 14 residues. CDR1 SGHTA and CDR2 FQGNSA come from the germline V gene. The CDR3 is CASSLAQYTGELFF. The CDR3 coding sequence is TGTGCCAGCAGCTTAGCGCAGTACACCGGGGAGCTGTTTTTT.

The chain combines TRBV30 with TRBJ1-6; D call uncertain. Germline V gives CDR1 GTSNPN, CDR2 SVGIG (reference sequence). Trimming took 2 bases from V and 7 from J, leaving 6 bases between them. There are 12 residues in the CDR3. The CDR3 protein is CAWSNRNSPLHF. The CDR3, as DNA: TGTGCCTGGAGTAACAGAAATTCACCCCTCCACTTT.

For the CDR3, the DNA is TGTGCCTGGAGTGACAGTTTCTATGGCTACACCTTC. It yields the protein CAWSDSFYGYTF. The V call is TRBV30, the J call TRBJ1-2; no clear D. V was clipped by 1 base and J by 4 bases, with 7 bases between them. CDR3 length: 12 residues. Germline assignment: CDR1 GTSNPN and CDR2 SVGIG (reference sequence).

Only a few counts were recorded for this clone. The chain recombines TRBV7-8 with TRBJ1-2; D is possibly TRBD1 (6 bases). Trimming cost V 5 bases and J 5 bases, with 12 bases left between them. Germline CDR1 reads SGHVS; CDR2 reads FQNEAQ. This CDR3 has 13 residues. The CDR3 DNA reads as TGTGCCAGCAGCGCCACAGGGACGTATGGCTACACCTTC. This gives the protein CASSATGTYGYTF. The variable domain in full, completed from reference TRBV7-8 and TRBJ1-2, reads GAGVSQSPRYKVAKRGQDVALRCDPISGHVSLFWYQQALGQGPEFLTYFQNEAQLDKSGLPSDRFFAERPEGSVSTLKIQRTQQEDSAVYLCASSATGTYGYTFGSGTRLTVV.

V gene TRBV7-9 combines with J gene TRBJ1-1; no firm D call. Germline loops: CDR1 SEHNR, CDR2 FQNEAQ (reference sequence). The germline V and J ends were trimmed by 8 bases and 3 bases, with 4 bases remaining between them. The CDR3 runs 10 residues. The CDR3 sequence is CASADTEAFF. DNA for the CDR3: TGTGCCAGCGCAGACACTGAAGCTTTCTTT.

This clone was detected once. V and J are TRBV10-1 and TRBJ2-2, with D possibly matching TRBD2 (5 bases). Trimming took 7 bases from V and 7 from J, leaving 13 bases between them. The CDR3 length is 13 residues. Germline values: CDR1 WNHNN, CDR2 SYGVQD (reference sequence). CDR3 loop: CASTHSGGGELFF. CDR3 DNA sequence: TGCGCCAGCACTCACTCTGGAGGCGGGGAGCTGTTTTTT.

The V gene is TRBV5-1, the J gene TRBJ2-3; TRBD1 agrees at 9 bases. The V and J ends lost 3 bases and 5 bases, in that order; junction bases with no gene match: 7. The germline gives CDR1 SGHRS, CDR2 YFSETQ. CDR3 length: 15 amino acids. The CDR3 sequence: CASSSYRGQGDTQYF. The DNA of the CDR3 is TGCGCCAGCAGCTCATACAGGGGGCAAGGAGATACGCAGTATTTT.